Listed here are 24 T cell receptor beta chains from one sample, sequenced in a study of T cells in tumors after PD-1 blockade. TCRdb keeps only in-frame clones here, not all; method: immunoSEQ multiplex PCR. This table holds about 20,000 clones, 78% found once. This specimen was PBMCs, taken before anti-PD-1 treatment. All receptors come from a human donor with basal cell carcinoma.

CDR3 bases: TGTGCCATCAGTGACGGCAGGGGAACCGGGGAGCTGTTTTTT. Translated, it gives CAISDGRGTGELFF. V usage is TRBV10-3 and J usage is TRBJ2-2, with D possibly TRBD1 on 6 matching bases. There are 14 residues in the CDR3. Germline V CDR1 and CDR2: ENHRY, SYGVKD. Trimming removed 3 bases at V and 5 bases at J, with 10 bases between.

CDR3 amino acids: CASSYLQGVEAFF. CDR3 nucleotide sequence: TGTGCCAGCAGTTATCTCCAGGGGGTTGAAGCTTTCTTT. The rearrangement links TRBV6-5 to TRBJ1-1; TRBD1 agrees at 7 bases. This CDR3 is built from 13 residues. Germline trimming cut 3 bases from V and 7 bases from J; bases unmatched to any gene: 5. Germline V CDR1 and CDR2: MNHEY, SVGAGI.

This clone was picked up a small number of times. The chain uses TRBV28 and TRBJ1-5; D not resolved. The CDR3 runs 15 residues. Per the germline V gene, CDR1 is MDHEN and CDR2 is SYDVKM. V dropped 0 bases and J dropped 1 base, with 7 bases sitting between them. The CDR3 region is CASSLWTGSNQPQHF. The CDR3 region has the DNA TGTGCCAGCAGTTTATGGACGGGGAGCAATCAGCCCCAGCATTTT.

The chain couples TRBV10-3 to TRBJ2-3; TRBD2 agrees at 9 bases. Germline CDR1 and CDR2: ENHRY and SYGVKD. This CDR3 region has 14 residues. J was trimmed by 1 base and V by 4 bases; bases with no gene match: 0. As DNA, the CDR3 is TGTGCCATCAGTGGCGGGGGGGGCACAGATACGCAGTATTTT. Translation gives CAISGGGGTDTQYF.

The gene calls are TRBV14 and TRBJ2-2; 7 bases are shared with TRBD2. Unmatched junction bases numbered 8, after V lost 4 bases and J lost 6 bases. Germline V CDR1 and CDR2: SGHDN, FVKESK. CDR3 length equals 15 residues. CDR3 sequence: CASSRTTSTSGELFF. In DNA, the CDR3 is TGTGCCAGCAGCCGGACGACTAGCACGTCCGGGGAGCTGTTTTTT.

The chain couples TRBV4-3 to TRBJ1-1; no clear D gene. The length of the CDR3 is 15 residues. Trimming pared 0 bases from V and 0 bases from J, leaving 8 bases between. Germline V CDR1 and CDR2: LGHNA, YSLEER. The CDR3: CASSQEGNMNTEAFF. The CDR3 DNA follows: TGCGCCAGCAGCCAAGAGGGAAATATGAACACTGAAGCTTTCTTT.

The chain uses TRBV7-2 and TRBJ2-1, with 7 bases identical to TRBD2. The junction had 12 bases not matched to a gene; V was cut back by 6 bases and J by 10 bases. This CDR3 is built from 14 residues. Germline V gene sequence: CDR1 SGHTA, CDR2 FQGNSA. CDR3: CASRNVGRGREQFF. DNA for the CDR3: TGTGCCAGCAGGAACGTGGGGAGGGGTCGCGAGCAGTTCTTC.

The V call is TRBV10-3, the J call TRBJ1-2, with 9 positions matching TRBD1. V dropped 8 bases and J dropped 1; count of bases not matched to a gene: 2. The CDR3 extends over 13 amino acids. Germline assignment: CDR1 ENHRY and CDR2 SYGVKD. The CDR3 DNA follows: TGTGCCATCGCGGGACAGGGTAACTATGGCTACACCTTC. This encodes CAIAGQGNYGYTF.

This CDR3 reads CASSPPGQETQYF. For the CDR3, the DNA is TGTGCCAGTAGTCCCCCGGGCCAAGAGACCCAGTACTTC. The rearrangement joins TRBV19 to TRBJ2-5; D remains ambiguous. From germline, CDR1 is LNHDA and CDR2 SQIVND (reference sequence). The CDR3 is 13 residues long. V was trimmed by 5 bases and J by 1 base, leaving 8 bases between them.

V and J are TRBV28 and TRBJ2-5; no clear D. Germline V gene sequence: CDR1 MDHEN, CDR2 SYDVKM. Deletions cut 6 bases from V and 4 bases from J, with 12 bases between. This CDR3 is 13 amino acids long. In nucleotides, the CDR3 is TGTGCCAGCAGCTACTCCACGGGAGAGACCCAGTACTTC. It is translated as CASSYSTGETQYF. Variable domain in full (rest from reference TRBV28 and TRBJ2-5): DVKVTQSSRYLVKRTGEKVFLECVQDMDHENMFWYRQDPGLGLRLIYFSYDVKMKEKGDIPEGYSVSREKKERFSLILESASTNQTSMYLCASSYSTGETQYFGPGTRLLVL.

The rearrangement joins TRBV12-3 or TRBV12-4 to TRBJ2-5; the D gene is possibly TRBD1 (5 bases). The CDR3 runs 12 residues. V lost 6 bases and J lost 7, with 12 bases in between. CDR3 bases: TGTGCCAGCAGGCTGGGGCATTGGACCCAGTACTTC. Translating it yields CASRLGHWTQYF.

The chain is built from TRBV4-1 and TRBJ2-1; 11 nucleotides agree with TRBD2. V gave up 5 bases and J gave up 2 bases; unmatched junction bases: 8. Germline CDR1 and CDR2: MGHRA and YSYEKL. The CDR3 runs to 17 residues. Here the CDR3 DNA reads TGCGCCAGCAGCAAAATGGGACTAGCGGCGCCCTACAATGAGCAGTTCTTC. Protein: CASSKMGLAAPYNEQFF.

This chain joins TRBV19 and TRBJ1-6; D is possibly TRBD1 (6 bases). V was shortened by 5 bases and J by 15 bases, with 20 bases between the two germline ends. Germline loops: CDR1 LNHDA, CDR2 SQIVND (reference sequence). The length of the CDR3 is 14 residues. CDR3 in amino acids: CASSVTGPPGGLHF. CDR3 nucleotides: TGTGCCAGTAGTGTGACAGGCCCTCCGGGAGGCCTCCACTTT.

The chain employs TRBV9 and TRBJ1-1; possibly TRBD1 for D (5 bases). Germline CDR1 is SGDLS and CDR2 is YYNGEE. The CDR3 runs to 14 residues. The ends were cut back, 4 bases at V and 5 bases at J, with 15 bases in the middle. The CDR3 loop is CASSPNRGGTEAFF. The CDR3 DNA is TGTGCCAGCAGCCCCAACCGTGGGGGGACTGAAGCTTTCTTT.

This rearrangement joins TRBV27 to TRBJ2-7; D is undetermined. This CDR3 comprises 14 residues. In germline, CDR1 is MNHEY, CDR2 SMNVEV (reference sequence). V was shortened by 2 bases and J by 3 bases, with 11 bases between the two germline ends. CDR3 protein: CASSLDRTNYEQYF. The CDR3 DNA reads as TGTGCCAGCAGTTTAGATCGTACGAACTACGAGCAGTACTTC.

This clone was seen a few times. The chain links TRBV2 to TRBJ2-1; 8 bases map to TRBD2. The V and J ends lost 11 bases and 0 bases, in that order; junction bases with no gene match: 21. The CDR3 is 19 amino acids. Per the germline V gene, CDR1 is SNHLY and CDR2 is FYNNEI. The CDR3, as DNA: TGTGCCCGCTGTTACGGGGGGGCGGGGGTGGGGAGCTCCTACAATGAGCAGTTCTTC. It codes for CARCYGGAGVGSSYNEQFF.

V gene TRBV5-1 combines with J gene TRBJ2-7; D unresolved. The CDR3 is made up of 13 amino acids. Germline CDR1 reads SGHRS; CDR2 reads YFSETQ. Trimming pared 4 bases from V and 1 base from J, leaving 9 bases between. The CDR3 here is CASSAPSSYEQYF. CDR3 sequence (DNA): TGCGCCAGCAGCGCACCCTCGTCCTACGAGCAGTACTTC.

The chain couples TRBV4-2 to TRBJ1-4; 7 nucleotides match TRBD1. This CDR3 contains 15 residues. Germline V gene lookup returns CDR1 LGHNA and CDR2 YNFKEQ. V trimming: 2 bases; J trimming: 1 base; junction bases outside the gene matches: 1. The CDR3 loop is CASSQPGGTNEKLFF. CDR3 DNA: TGTGCCAGCAGCCAACCAGGGGGAACTAATGAAAAACTGTTTTTT.

This chain links TRBV2 with TRBJ2-7; no definite D call. Germline CDR1 and CDR2: SNHLY and FYNNEI. The CDR3 spans 13 residues. V lost 7 bases to trimming and J lost 4 bases, with 14 bases between them. For the CDR3, the DNA is TGTGCCAGCATGGCTAGTGGTATTTACGAGCAGTACTTC. Translation gives CASMASGIYEQYF. Filled out from reference TRBV2 and TRBJ2-7, the complete variable domain reads EPEVTQTPSHQVTQMGQEVILRCVPISNHLYFYWYRQILGQKVEFLVSFYNNEISEKSEIFDDQFSVERPDGSNFTLKIRSTKLEDSAMYFCASMASGIYEQYFGPGTRLTVT.

V usage is TRBV4-3 and J usage is TRBJ1-3, with D hard to call. This CDR3 is built from 16 residues. From germline, CDR1 is LGHNA and CDR2 YSLEER. The V end lost 3 bases, the J end lost 0 bases, and 12 bases lay between the germline ends. CDR3 nucleotides: TGCGCCAGCAGCCAGACCTCGGGCAGCTCTGGAAACACCATATATTTT. Translating it yields CASSQTSGSSGNTIYF.

V is TRBV6-5 and J is TRBJ2-7; TRBD1 aligns across 9 bases. V gave up 4 bases and J gave up 5 bases; unmatched junction bases: 3. This CDR3 comprises 13 residues. CDR1 and CDR2 from the germline V gene are MNHEY and SVGAGI. The chain's CDR3 is CASSFRTGDEQYF. In nucleotides, the CDR3 is TGTGCCAGCAGTTTCCGGACAGGGGACGAGCAGTACTTC.

The chain employs TRBV6-5 and TRBJ1-1; the match to TRBD1 covers 7 bases. Germline CDR1 and CDR2: MNHEY and SVGAGI. The CDR3 consists of 14 residues. J was trimmed by 4 bases and V by 2 bases; bases with no gene match: 4. The CDR3 nucleotides read TGTGCCAGCAGTTACCGTGACAGGGCCACTGAAGCTTTCTTT. Residues: CASSYRDRATEAFF.

The genes are TRBV15 and TRBJ1-4, with D maybe TRBD1 (5 bases). Per germline, CDR1 LNHNV and CDR2 YYDKDF (reference sequence). This CDR3 contains 17 residues. Trimming pared 1 base from V and 0 bases from J, leaving 12 bases between. The CDR3, as DNA: TGTGCCACCAGCAGAGGGGACTGGTCCGCAACTAATGAAAAACTGTTTTTT. Protein product: CATSRGDWSATNEKLFF.

J is TRBJ2-7 and V is TRBV29-1; D gene ambiguous. This CDR3 has 12 amino acids. V lost 6 bases to trimming and J lost 0 bases, with 9 bases between them. CDR1 is SQVTM, CDR2 ANQGSEA, per germline. CDR3 sequence reads: CSVLHHSYEQYF. CDR3 DNA: TGCAGCGTATTACATCACTCCTACGAGCAGTACTTC.